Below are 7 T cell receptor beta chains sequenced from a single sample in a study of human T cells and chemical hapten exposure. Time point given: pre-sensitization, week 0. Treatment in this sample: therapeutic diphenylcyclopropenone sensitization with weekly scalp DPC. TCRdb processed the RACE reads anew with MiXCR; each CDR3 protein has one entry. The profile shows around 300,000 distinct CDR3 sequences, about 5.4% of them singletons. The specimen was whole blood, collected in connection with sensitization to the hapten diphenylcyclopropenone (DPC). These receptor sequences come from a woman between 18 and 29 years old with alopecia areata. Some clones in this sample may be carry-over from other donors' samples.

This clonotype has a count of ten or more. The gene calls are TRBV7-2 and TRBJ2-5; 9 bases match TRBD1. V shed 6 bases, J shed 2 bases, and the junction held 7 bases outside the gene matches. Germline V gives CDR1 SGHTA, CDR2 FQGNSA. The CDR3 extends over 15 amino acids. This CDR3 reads CASRQSGQGQETQYF. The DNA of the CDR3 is TGTGCCAGCAGGCAATCGGGACAGGGACAAGAGACCCAGTACTTC.

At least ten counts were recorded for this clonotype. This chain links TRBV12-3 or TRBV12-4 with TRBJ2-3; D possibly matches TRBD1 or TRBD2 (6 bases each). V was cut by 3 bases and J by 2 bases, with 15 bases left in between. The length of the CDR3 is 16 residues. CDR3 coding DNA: TGTGCCAGCAGTTTCGGTAACGGGGGCCCCACAGATACGCAGTATTTT. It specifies CASSFGNGGPTDTQYF.

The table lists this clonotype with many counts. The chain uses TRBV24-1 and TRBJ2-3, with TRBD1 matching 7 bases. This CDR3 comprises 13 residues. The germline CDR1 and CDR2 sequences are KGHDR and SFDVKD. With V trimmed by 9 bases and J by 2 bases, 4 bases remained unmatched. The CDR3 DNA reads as TGTGCCACCGAGGGGGCTACCACAGATACGCAGTATTTT. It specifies CATEGATTDTQYF.

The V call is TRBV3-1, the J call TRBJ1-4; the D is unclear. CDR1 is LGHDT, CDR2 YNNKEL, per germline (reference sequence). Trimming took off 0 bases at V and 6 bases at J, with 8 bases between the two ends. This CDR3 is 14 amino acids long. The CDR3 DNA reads TGTGCCAGCAGCCAAGATACTTGGGATGAAAAACTGTTTTTT. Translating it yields CASSQDTWDEKLFF.

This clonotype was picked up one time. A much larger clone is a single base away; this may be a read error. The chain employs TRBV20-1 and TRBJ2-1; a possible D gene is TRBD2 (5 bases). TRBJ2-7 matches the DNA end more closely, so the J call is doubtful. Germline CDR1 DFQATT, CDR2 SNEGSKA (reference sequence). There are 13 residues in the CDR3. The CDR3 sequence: CSAPGLRAQEQYF. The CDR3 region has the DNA TGCAGTGCTCCCGGCCTGAGGGCCCAGGAGCAGTACTTC.

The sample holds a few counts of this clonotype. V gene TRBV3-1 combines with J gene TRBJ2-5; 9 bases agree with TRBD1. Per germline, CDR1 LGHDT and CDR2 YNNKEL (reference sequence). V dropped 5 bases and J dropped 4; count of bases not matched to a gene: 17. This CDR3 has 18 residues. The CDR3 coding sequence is TGTGCCAGCAGCGGAATACAGGGGGCCACGGACATTGGAGAGACCCAGTACTTC. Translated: CASSGIQGATDIGETQYF.

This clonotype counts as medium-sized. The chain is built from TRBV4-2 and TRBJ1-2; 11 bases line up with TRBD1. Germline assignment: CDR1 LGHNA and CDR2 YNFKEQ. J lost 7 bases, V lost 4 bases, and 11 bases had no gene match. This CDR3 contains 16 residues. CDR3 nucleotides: TGTGCCAGCAGCCCTTCGGGCGGACAGGGGGCAGGTGGCTACACCTTC. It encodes CASSPSGGQGAGGYTF.